Below are 18 T cell receptor beta chains sequenced from a single sample in a study of cytomegalovirus exposure and HLA in healthy donors. The PCR employed 60 Vbeta primers together with 13 Jbeta primers. The assay was immunoSEQ multiplex PCR, and TCRdb's table has in-frame clones only and misses some. Of about 93,000 clones listed, around 74% were seen once; the top ten hold about 2.1%. The sequenced sample was PBMCs. The origin of the receptors is a boy younger than 18 in good health and CMV-seronegative.

The chain recombines TRBV12-5 with TRBJ2-1; TRBD2 matches at 10 bases. The length of the CDR3 is 16 residues. Losses at the gene ends were 5 bases for V and 7 bases for J; bases not matched to a gene: 11. From germline, CDR1 is LGHNT and CDR2 FRNRAP. For the CDR3, the DNA is TGTGCTAGTGGTCGAGATAGCGGGGGGACGGGGAATGAGCAGTTCTTC. Translated, it gives CASGRDSGGTGNEQFF.

The rearrangement uses TRBV11-2 and TRBJ1-2; D remains ambiguous. The CDR3 covers 13 residues. Germline CDR1 SGHAT, CDR2 FQNNGV. The V gene lost 1 base and the J gene lost 4 bases, with 7 bases spanning the gap. The CDR3 sequence is CASSLGHVYGYTF. In DNA form, the CDR3 reads TGTGCCAGCAGCTTAGGGCACGTCTATGGCTACACCTTC.

Concerning this clone: The junction shows a germline mismatch at one end, possibly a read error. The J gene is TRBJ2-5, the V gene TRBV7-7; D may be TRBD1 (6 bases). The CDR3 spans 14 residues. Germline-derived CDR1 and CDR2 are SSHAT and FNYEAQ (reference sequence). CDR3 region: CASSRDRGGETQYF. For the CDR3, the DNA is TGTGCTAGCAGCCGAGACCGAGGGGGAGAGACCCAGTACTTC.

This clone was recorded once. This sequence joins TRBV11-2 and TRBJ2-7; tentative D call: TRBD1 (5 bases). Trimming removed 4 bases from V and 2 bases from J, with 18 bases in between. Germline CDR1 reads SGHAT; CDR2 reads FQNNGV. This CDR3 is built from 16 residues. DNA of the CDR3: TGTGCCAGCAGCTCTAGTGGTCAGGCCAGGGCCTACGAGCAGTACTTC. Its protein product is CASSSSGQARAYEQYF.

V gene TRBV29-1 combines with J gene TRBJ2-6, with D possibly matching TRBD1 (5 bases). The V gene lost 6 bases and the J gene lost 1 base, with 7 bases spanning the gap. The CDR3 length is 13 residues. Germline lookup yields CDR1 SQVTM and CDR2 ANQGSEA. CDR3 in amino acids: CSVPGSGANVLTF. CDR3 bases: TGCAGCGTCCCAGGGTCTGGGGCCAACGTCCTGACTTTC.

This CDR3 is CASSVGSGYTEAFF. The DNA of the CDR3 is TGTGCCAGCAGCGTAGGGTCGGGTTACACTGAAGCTTTCTTT. The chain employs TRBV9 and TRBJ1-1; the D is unclear. The germline CDR1 and CDR2 sequences are SGDLS and YYNGEE. CDR3 length: 14 amino acids. Between the trimmed V and J ends, which lost 0 bases and 3 bases, there was a span of 9 bases.

V gene TRBV28 combines with J gene TRBJ2-2; the D gene is possibly TRBD2 (6 bases). The germline V gene encodes CDR1 MDHEN and CDR2 SYDVKM. The V gene lost 3 bases and the J gene lost 6 bases, with 14 bases spanning the gap. The CDR3 is 15 amino acids. The CDR3 is CASSFFRGISGELFF. Written as DNA, the CDR3 is TGTGCCAGCAGTTTCTTTCGGGGGATCTCCGGGGAGCTGTTTTTT.

The V and J genes are TRBV11-1 and TRBJ1-5; 7 bases agree with TRBD1. The CDR3 covers 13 residues. Germline CDR1 reads SGHAT; CDR2 reads FQDESV (reference sequence). V trimming: 5 bases; J trimming: 5 bases; junction bases outside the gene matches: 3. The CDR3 protein is CASSPDRDQPQHF. The CDR3 DNA follows: TGTGCCAGCAGCCCTGACAGGGATCAGCCCCAGCATTTT.

J is TRBJ2-1 and V is TRBV9; 8 nucleotides agree with TRBD2. Germline V lookup: CDR1 SGDLS, CDR2 YYNGEE. This CDR3 contains 15 residues. V lost 2 bases and J lost 4; bases outside the gene matches: 5. The CDR3 is CASSVDRGGYNEQFF. CDR3 nucleotides: TGTGCCAGCAGCGTTGATCGGGGGGGGTACAATGAGCAGTTCTTC.

The chain employs TRBV29-1 and TRBJ1-5; 8 nucleotides align to TRBD1. Germline CDR1 reads SQVTM; CDR2 reads ANQGSEA. V was clipped by 0 bases and J by 3 bases; unmatched bases: 4. CDR3 length equals 15 residues. The CDR3 DNA reads as TGCAGCGTTGAAGAGGGGGACAGGTACAATCAGCCCCAGCATTTT. This sequence encodes CSVEEGDRYNQPQHF.

This clone was observed a few times. J is TRBJ2-7 and V is TRBV7-9; D is perhaps TRBD1 (6 bases). The germline gives CDR1 SEHNR, CDR2 FQNEAQ (reference sequence). The length of the CDR3 is 13 residues. Deletions cut 7 bases from V and 2 bases from J, with 12 bases between. Here the CDR3 reads CASTGGGTYEQYF. CDR3 DNA: TGTGCCAGCACGGGTGGGGGCACCTACGAGCAGTACTTC.

The chain links TRBV6-5 to TRBJ1-1; D gene uncertain. The CDR3 spans 12 residues. Germline values: CDR1 MNHEY, CDR2 SVGAGI. V lost 6 bases, J lost 1 base, and 6 bases lay in between. For the CDR3, the DNA is TGTGCCAGCAGGCGGGGGAACACTGAAGCTTTCTTT. Encoded protein: CASRRGNTEAFF.

This clone was recorded only once. The V and J genes are TRBV19 and TRBJ1-4; 8 nucleotides agree with TRBD1. Germline V gene lookup returns CDR1 LNHDA and CDR2 SQIVND (reference sequence). Losses at the gene ends were 5 bases for V and 7 bases for J; bases not matched to a gene: 6. The CDR3 spans 14 residues. CDR3 residues: CASSVDRAIEKLFF. In nucleotides, the CDR3 is TGTGCCAGTAGTGTGGACAGGGCCATTGAAAAACTGTTTTTT. Filled out from reference TRBV19 and TRBJ1-4, the complete variable domain reads DGGITQSPKYLFRKEGQNVTLSCEQNLNHDAMYWYRQDPGQGLRLIYYSQIVNDFQKGDIAEGYSVSREKKESFPLTVTSAQKNPTAFYLCASSVDRAIEKLFFGSGTQLSVL.

This clone turned up a few times. This sequence joins TRBV2 and TRBJ2-3; 8 nucleotides agree with TRBD2. Germline CDR1 reads SNHLY; CDR2 reads FYNNEI. J lost 5 bases, V lost 4 bases, and 14 bases had no gene match. The CDR3 has 17 residues. The CDR3 region is CASSGGVGRGAIDTQYF. CDR3 DNA: TGTGCCAGCAGTGGGGGGGTCGGGCGGGGGGCTATAGATACGCAGTATTTT. Using reference TRBV2 and TRBJ2-3 for the parts outside the CDR3, the full variable domain is EPEVTQTPSHQVTQMGQEVILRCVPISNHLYFYWYRQILGQKVEFLVSFYNNEISEKSEIFDDQFSVERPDGSNFTLKIRSTKLEDSAMYFCASSGGVGRGAIDTQYFGPGTRLTVL.

The rearrangement uses TRBV29-1 and TRBJ2-1, with TRBD2 matching 10 bases. The CDR3 covers 15 residues. Germline CDR1 SQVTM, CDR2 ANQGSEA. V shed 3 bases and J 9 bases; nucleotides not matched to a gene: 11. In DNA form, the CDR3 reads TGCAGCGTTGATCTGTTTCTAGCGGGAGCGAGTGAGCAGTTCTTC. It is translated as CSVDLFLAGASEQFF.

The chain employs TRBV29-1 and TRBJ1-4; 7 nucleotides match TRBD1. Losses at the gene ends were 7 bases for V and 4 bases for J; bases not matched to a gene: 6. This CDR3 has 13 amino acids. Germline CDR1 and CDR2: SQVTM and ANQGSEA. The CDR3 sequence is CSAYGTDNEKLFF. The CDR3 DNA follows: TGCAGCGCCTATGGGACAGATAATGAAAAACTGTTTTTT.

The chain carries TRBV4-3 and TRBJ1-5; tentatively, D is TRBD1 (6 bases). CDR3 length equals 15 residues. CDR1 and CDR2 from the germline V gene are LGHNA and YSLEER. V lost 1 base to trimming and J lost 7 bases, with 14 bases between them. CDR3 DNA sequence: TGCGCCAGCAGCCAAGTGTGGGACACCATCCAGCCCCAGCATTTT. This sequence encodes CASSQVWDTIQPQHF.

The rearrangement links TRBV4-3 to TRBJ2-1, with D perhaps matching TRBD2 (6 bases). There are 15 residues in the CDR3. CDR1 is LGHNA, CDR2 YSLEER, per germline. Trimming removed 5 bases at V and 8 bases at J, with 19 bases between. This CDR3 is CASSVGFGGQDEQFF. CDR3 bases: TGCGCCAGCAGCGTAGGCTTCGGAGGGCAGGATGAGCAGTTCTTC.